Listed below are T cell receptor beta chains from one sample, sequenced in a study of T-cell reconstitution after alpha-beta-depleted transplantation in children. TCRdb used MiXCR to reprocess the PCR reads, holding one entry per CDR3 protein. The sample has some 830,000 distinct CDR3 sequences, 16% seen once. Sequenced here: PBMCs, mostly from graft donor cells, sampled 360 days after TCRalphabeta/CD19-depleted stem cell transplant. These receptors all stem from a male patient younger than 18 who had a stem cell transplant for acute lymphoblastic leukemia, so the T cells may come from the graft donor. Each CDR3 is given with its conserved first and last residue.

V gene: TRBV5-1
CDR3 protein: CASSLWNVRDTQYF

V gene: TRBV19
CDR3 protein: CASSKRGRETQYF

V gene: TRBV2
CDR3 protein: CASSGDGTQETQYF

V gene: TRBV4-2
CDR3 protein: CASSPGRPSGSYNEQFF

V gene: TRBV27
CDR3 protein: CASSSTAVTYEQYF

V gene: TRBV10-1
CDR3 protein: CASRDRAGYGYTF

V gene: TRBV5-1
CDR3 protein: CASSLGWTGKRYTGELFF

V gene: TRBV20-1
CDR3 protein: CSAKGVSMAPFYNSPLHF

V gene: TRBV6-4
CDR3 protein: CASGSGSGNEQFF

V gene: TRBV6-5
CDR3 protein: CASSYGTPAPNEQFF

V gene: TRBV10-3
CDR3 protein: CAISESAGVTYEQYF

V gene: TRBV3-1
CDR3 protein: CASSSNFVTSGRQAEQFF

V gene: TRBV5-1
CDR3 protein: CASALRTASSYEQYF

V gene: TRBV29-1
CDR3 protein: CSVEDRQSGYGYTF

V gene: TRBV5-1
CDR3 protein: CASSLLAGLDNEQFF

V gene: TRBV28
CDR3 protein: CASSFLDRPNQPQHF

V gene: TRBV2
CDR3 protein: CASSGLEVHNEQFF

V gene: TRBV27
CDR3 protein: CASSQPGLRITYNEQFF

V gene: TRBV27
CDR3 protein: CASSGGFSPLHF

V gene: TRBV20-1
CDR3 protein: CSAPRLAGTGELFF

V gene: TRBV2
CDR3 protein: CASSDESNTGELFF

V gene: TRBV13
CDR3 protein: CASSLVASGFTDTQYF

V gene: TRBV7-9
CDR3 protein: CASSPGLPDYNEQFF

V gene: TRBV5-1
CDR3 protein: CASSFMGPTYEQYF

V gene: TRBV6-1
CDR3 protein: CASSQPTRLAGNTDTQYF

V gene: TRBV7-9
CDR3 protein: CASSPLPAGYTF

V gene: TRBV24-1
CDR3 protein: CATSEPGLPNEQFF

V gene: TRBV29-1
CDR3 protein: CSVVGDPFTYEQYF

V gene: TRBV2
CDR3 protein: CATGGTGGYNYGYTF